The clone carrying this TCR beta chain was counted many times. Its target is unknown. The source of the sample is a study of prognosis after radiotherapy for stage I lung cancer. Study-level information: Each patient with non-small cell lung cancer was deemed medically inoperable. While about 15 patients showed no significant progression after radiotherapy, several developed distant metastases at a median of approximately 7 months.

Study conclusions and caveats: The way patients used TRBV and TRBJ genes reportedly differed depending on whether they had metastases.

Per the germline V gene, CDR1 is MNHEY and CDR2 is SVGEGT. V was clipped by 8 bases and J by 2 bases, with 19 bases between them. This CDR3 spans 16 amino acids. It was by two-round multiplex PCR that TCR beta CDR3 was amplified from genomic DNA. First-round PCR used primers specific to each TRBV and TRBJ gene. Universal primers were used in the second PCR round. TCRdb reprocessed the multiplex PCR reads with MiXCR, giving one entry per CDR3 protein. The table has around 60,000 distinct CDR3 sequences, less than 30% seen once. The sequenced sample was PBMCs, obtained before or after stereotactic body radiation therapy (not recorded which). The source of this sequence is a donor at least 50 years old with non-small cell lung cancer. The genes are TRBV6-2 or TRBV6-3 and TRBJ2-4; tentatively, D is TRBD1 (6 bases). The CDR3 region is CASRRHRASPKNIQYF. The CDR3 nucleotides are TGTGCCAGCCGCCGGCACAGGGCGAGTCCCAAAAACATTCAGTACTTC.